This TCR beta chain stems from a study of spatial heterogeneity in lung cancer. General study results and limits: It was found that expanded intratumoral alpha and beta TCR counts tracked tumor mutation counts.

Via MiXCR, TCRdb re-called the 5' RACE reads, giving one row per CDR3 protein. The data hold thousands of distinct CDR3 sequences, with roughly 13% observed a single time. This clonotype is medium-sized (0.01 to 0.1%) by share. As yet, its antigen is unknown. Because this beta chain is a stray read in a library intended to capture alpha chains, its abundance should not be given much weight. The time point: sample taken at primary tumor resection. The CDR3 runs 12 residues. CDR1 SQVTM and CDR2 ANQGSEA come from the germline V gene. Deletions cut 6 bases from V and 7 bases from J, with 16 bases between. The clonotype comes from a male donor with early-stage non-small cell lung cancer. Sequences were derived from lung tumor tissue, sampled at surgery. The V call is TRBV29-1, the J call TRBJ2-7; D tentatively fits TRBD1 or TRBD2 (5 bases each). In DNA, the CDR3 is TGCAGCGTCGGGACCTTGGGTGAGGAGCAGTACTTC. Encoded protein: CSVGTLGEEQYF.